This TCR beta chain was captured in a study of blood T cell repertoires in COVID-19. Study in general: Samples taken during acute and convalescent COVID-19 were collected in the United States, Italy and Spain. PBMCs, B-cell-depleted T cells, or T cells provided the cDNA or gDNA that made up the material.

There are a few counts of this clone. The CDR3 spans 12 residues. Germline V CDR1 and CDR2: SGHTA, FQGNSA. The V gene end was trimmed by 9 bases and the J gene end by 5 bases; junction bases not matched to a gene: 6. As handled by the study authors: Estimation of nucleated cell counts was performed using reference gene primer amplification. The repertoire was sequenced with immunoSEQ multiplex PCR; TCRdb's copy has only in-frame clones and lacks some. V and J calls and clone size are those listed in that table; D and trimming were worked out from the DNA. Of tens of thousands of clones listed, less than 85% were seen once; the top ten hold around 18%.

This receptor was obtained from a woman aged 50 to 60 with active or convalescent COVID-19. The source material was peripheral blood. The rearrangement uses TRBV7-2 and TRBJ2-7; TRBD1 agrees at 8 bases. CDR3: CASGTGLNEQYF. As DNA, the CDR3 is TGTGCCAGTGGGACAGGTTTGAACGAGCAGTACTTC.